The clone carrying this TCR beta chain occurred a few times. The antigen remains unidentified. The authors ran a second PCR of about 6 to 11 cycles using a sample-barcoded 5' primer and a J-beta primer mix. TCRdb analysed the 5' RACE reads with MiXCR anew, one entry per CDR3 protein. This sample has 580,000 or so distinct CDR3 sequences; 40% to 55% occur once, and the top ten carry under 30%. The sample belongs to a study of blood T cells in healthy people across ages. Overall study results and limits: Diversity estimates from one million T cells were considered underestimates.

The sequence was collected from an older man in good health. Specimen: blood.

This chain's CDR3 is CASSQDPGHGQSPQHF. The CDR3 bases are TGCGCCAGCAGCCAAGATCCCGGACACGGTCAATCGCCCCAGCATTTT. The chain couples TRBV4-3 to TRBJ1-5; tentative D call: TRBD1 (5 bases). Germline V CDR1 and CDR2: LGHNA, YSLEER. The CDR3 sequence is 16 residues long. V dropped 0 bases and J dropped 9 bases, with 18 bases sitting between them.